This T cell receptor beta chain was captured by sequencing in a study of T cell changes during pregnancy in multiple sclerosis (dated by TCRdb to the late 2010s). About the investigation overall: In women with multiple sclerosis, the researchers looked at how the T cell repertoire shifted as pregnancy progressed.

CDR3 length: 10 amino acids, cysteine to phenylalanine. CDR3 DNA only is kept here, 30 bases in frame from base 1. The junction carries 7 bases between V and J, which are trimmed by 8 bases and 8 bases respectively. For CDR1 and CDR2, the germline V gene (reference sequence) lists SEHNR and FQNEAQ. The protocol used for the library was the immunoSEQ multiplex PCR assay. Not all clones reach the TCRdb copy of this immuneACCESS table, which keeps in-frame sequences only. Checked studies attribute under half of the gap to unresolved V genes and leave the rest unexplained. The sample records some 31,000 clones, around nine tenths of which are singletons. Approximately 5.9% of the sample comes from the top ten. Note on this clone: The antigen this receptor binds is unknown. Per-base quality was not reported, and no clone a single base away is much larger than it.

The clonotype originates from a female donor with multiple sclerosis, enrolled in a pregnancy study. This chain is built from TRBV7-9 and TRBJ2-1, with a tentative D gene TRBD2 over 6 matching bases. Sample: CD8+ T cells from peripheral blood mononuclear cells, taken before pregnancy. Here is the DNA: TGTGCCAGCGGGGGGTATGAGCAGTTCTTC. Its translation is CASGGYEQFF.